These 9 T cell receptor beta chains were sequenced from one sample in a study of human T cells and chemical hapten exposure. Stated time point: patch test 1, 2 weeks after DPC sensitization. This sample's treatment: therapeutic diphenylcyclopropenone sensitization with weekly scalp DPC. TCRdb passed the RACE reads through MiXCR, listing each CDR3 protein once. In the table there are 75,000 to 100,000 distinct CDR3 sequences, 9.5% to 15% of which are singletons. This specimen was whole blood, taken in connection with sensitization to the hapten diphenylcyclopropenone (DPC). The receptor source for this set is a woman in her thirties or forties with alopecia areata. Some clones in this sample may be carry-over from other donors' samples.

The sample holds many counts of this clonotype. The V gene is TRBV11-3, the J gene TRBJ2-2, with D unclear. The germline V and J ends were trimmed by 5 bases and 2 bases, with 6 bases remaining between them. The CDR3 contains 13 residues. Per germline, CDR1 SGHNT and CDR2 YENEEA. For the CDR3, the DNA is TGTGCCAGCAGCCCTGGAAACACCGGGGAGCTGTTTTTT. Translated, it gives CASSPGNTGELFF.

DNA of the CDR3: TGTGCCAGCAGCTCACCCCGGGCCCTGGACCGTGAAGCTTTCTTT. It codes for CASSSPRALDREAFF. This chain uses TRBV7-9 with TRBJ1-1, with D unresolved. Germline CDR1 and CDR2: SEHNR and FQNEAQ (reference sequence). Between the trimmed V and J ends, which lost 4 bases and 7 bases, there was a span of 19 bases. The CDR3 has 15 amino acids.

This clonotype was recorded a few times. J is TRBJ2-1 and V is TRBV19; 10 bases match TRBD2. Germline V gene sequence: CDR1 LNHDA, CDR2 SQIVND (reference sequence). V lost 1 base to trimming and J lost 6 bases; unmatched junction nucleotides: 3. This CDR3 spans 15 amino acids. CDR3 in DNA: TGTGCCAGTAGTATAGGAAAGCGGGAGGGCAATGAGCAGTTCTTC. This encodes CASSIGKREGNEQFF.

The chain links TRBV5-1 to TRBJ2-1; possibly TRBD1 for D (6 bases). The germline gives CDR1 SGHRS, CDR2 YFSETQ. CDR3 length: 17 amino acids. Trimming pared 3 bases from V and 2 bases from J, leaving 18 bases between. The DNA of the CDR3 is TGCGCCAGCAGCTCCCGTTTAACCAACAGGGCCTACAATGAGCAGTTCTTC. This encodes CASSSRLTNRAYNEQFF.

In its sample, this clonotype was seen many times. J is TRBJ1-1 and V is TRBV6-5, with a tentative D call TRBD1 (5 bases). V gave up 0 bases and J gave up 5 bases, with 16 bases separating them. Germline-derived CDR1 and CDR2 are MNHEY and SVGAGI. There are 16 residues in the CDR3. The CDR3 loop reads CASSYSTDLRGTEAFF. Here the CDR3 DNA reads TGTGCCAGCAGTTACTCGACCGATCTTCGGGGGACTGAAGCTTTCTTT.

V and J are TRBV28 and TRBJ2-2; D may correspond to TRBD1 or TRBD2 (5 bases each). Germline V gene lookup returns CDR1 MDHEN and CDR2 SYDVKM. Trimming stripped 6 bases from V and 0 bases from J, with 11 bases between. This CDR3 spans 15 amino acids. The CDR3 is CASSWDRPNTGELFF. Written as DNA, the CDR3 is TGTGCCAGCAGCTGGGACCGTCCGAACACCGGGGAGCTGTTTTTT.

The chain recombines TRBV11-1 with TRBJ1-1; D is uncertain. The CDR3 sequence is 14 residues long. Trimming removed 5 bases from V and 5 bases from J, with 15 bases in between. The germline CDR1 and CDR2 sequences are SGHAT and FQDESV (reference sequence). CDR3 residues: CASSPGFSGTEAFF. CDR3 sequence (DNA): TGTGCCAGCAGCCCGGGGTTCTCTGGGACTGAAGCTTTCTTT.

This chain uses TRBV5-1 with TRBJ1-6; no clear D gene. The CDR3 has 14 amino acids. Between the trimmed V and J ends, which lost 0 bases and 4 bases, there was a span of 5 bases. Germline CDR1 SGHRS, CDR2 YFSETQ. The CDR3 loop is CASSLGGYNSPLHF. In DNA form, the CDR3 reads TGCGCCAGCAGCTTGGGAGGGTATAATTCACCCCTCCACTTT.

V usage is TRBV5-1 and J usage is TRBJ1-1; D remains ambiguous. Germline values: CDR1 SGHRS, CDR2 YFSETQ. The CDR3 runs 14 residues. Between the trimmed V and J ends, which lost 0 bases and 0 bases, there was a span of 6 bases. CDR3 residues: CASSLDNMNTEAFF. CDR3 sequence (DNA): TGCGCCAGCAGCTTGGATAACATGAACACTGAAGCTTTCTTT.